This T cell receptor (beta chain) was found in a study of post-analysis software for immune sequencing data. Study-level points and caveats: Batch-matched samples strongly co-clustered by F measure. Patients with multiple sclerosis recorded significantly lower normalized Chao1 diversity than controls, the study found. The study found TRBV5-6, TRBV5-1 and TRBV20-1 among roughly 5 TRBV segments more frequent in patients than controls.

The library was made from cDNA and included unique molecular identifiers. Between about 1 and 10 million T cells gave rise to about 450,000 cDNA molecules. TCRdb re-called the PCR reads with MiXCR, one entry per CDR3 protein. Counted here are about 620,000 distinct CDR3 sequences, 44% occurring once; the ten biggest clones make up 1.7%. V was shortened by 0 bases and J by 3 bases, with 9 bases between the two germline ends. The CDR3 sequence is 15 residues long. In germline, CDR1 is MGHRA, CDR2 YSYEKL. Concerning this clonotype: Its target is not known.

The chain uses TRBV4-1 and TRBJ2-1, with D perhaps matching TRBD2 (5 bases). What was sequenced was blood. This receptor was identified in a girl between 5 and 17 years old with multiple sclerosis. CDR3 coding DNA: TGCGCCAGCAGCCAAGAGGGAGTGATCTACAATGAGCAGTTCTTC. Its translation: CASSQEGVIYNEQFF.